This T cell receptor beta chain is from a study of CD8+CD57+ T cells in acquired aplastic anemia. Background on the study: Roughly 10.8 million reads were obtained on average for healthy donor CD4+ cells.

Germline values: CDR1 SGHTA, CDR2 FQGNSA. The CDR3 consists of 13 residues. Trimming shortened V by 6 bases and J by 4 bases, and 7 bases separated the two germline ends. The use of genomic DNA as template underpinned the TCR beta VDJ and CDR3 profiling. TCRdb re-called the reads with MiXCR, one entry per CDR3 protein. In the table there are some 120,000 distinct CDR3 sequences, more than 40% of which are singletons. Sequenced: sorted CD4+, CD8+, or CD8+CD57+ T cells (not recorded which) from PBMCs. This chain joins TRBV7-2 and TRBJ1-6; tentative D call: TRBD1 (5 bases). This TCR was sampled from a human donor in good health, serving as a control. The CDR3 protein is CASRNRYNSPLHF. The CDR3 bases are TGTGCCAGCAGAAACAGGTATAATTCACCCCTCCACTTT.